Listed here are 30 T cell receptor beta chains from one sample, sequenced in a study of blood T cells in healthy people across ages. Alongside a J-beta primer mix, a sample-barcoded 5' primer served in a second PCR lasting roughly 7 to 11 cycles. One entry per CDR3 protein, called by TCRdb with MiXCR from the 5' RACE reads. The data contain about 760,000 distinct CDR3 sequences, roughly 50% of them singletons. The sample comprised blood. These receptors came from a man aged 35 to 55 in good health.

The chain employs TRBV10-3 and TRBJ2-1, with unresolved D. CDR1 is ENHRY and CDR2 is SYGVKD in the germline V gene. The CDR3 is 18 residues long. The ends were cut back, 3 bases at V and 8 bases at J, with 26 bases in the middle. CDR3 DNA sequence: TGTGCCATCAGTGAAAATTGGGTCGCGAATCTGGTAATCGATGAGCAGTTCTTC. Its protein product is CAISENWVANLVIDEQFF.

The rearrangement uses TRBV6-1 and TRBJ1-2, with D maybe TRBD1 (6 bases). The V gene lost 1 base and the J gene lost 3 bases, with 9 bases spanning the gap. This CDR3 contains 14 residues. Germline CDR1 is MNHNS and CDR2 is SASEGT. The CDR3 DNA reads TGTGCCAGCAGTGAAGGGACAGACTACTATGGCTACACCTTC. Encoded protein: CASSEGTDYYGYTF.

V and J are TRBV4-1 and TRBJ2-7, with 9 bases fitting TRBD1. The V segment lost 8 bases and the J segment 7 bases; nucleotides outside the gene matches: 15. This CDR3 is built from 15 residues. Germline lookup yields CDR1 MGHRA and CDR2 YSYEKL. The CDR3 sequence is CASSFVGQGTGEQYF. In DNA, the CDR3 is TGCGCCAGCTCCTTCGTGGGACAGGGAACAGGGGAGCAGTACTTC.

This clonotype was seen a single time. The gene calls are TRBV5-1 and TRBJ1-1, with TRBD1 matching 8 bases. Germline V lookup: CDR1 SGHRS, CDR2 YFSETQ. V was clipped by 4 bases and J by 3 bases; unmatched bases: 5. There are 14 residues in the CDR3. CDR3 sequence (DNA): TGCGCCAGCAGCCTGGACAGGGAGGACACTGAAGCTTTCTTT. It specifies CASSLDREDTEAFF.

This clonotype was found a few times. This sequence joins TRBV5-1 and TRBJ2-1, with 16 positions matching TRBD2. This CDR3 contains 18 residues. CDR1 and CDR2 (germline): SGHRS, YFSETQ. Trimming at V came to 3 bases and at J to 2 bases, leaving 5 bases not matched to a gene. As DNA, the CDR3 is TGCGCCAGCAGCTACGGGACTAGCGGGGGGGCAGCCTACAATGAGCAGTTCTTC. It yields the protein CASSYGTSGGAAYNEQFF.

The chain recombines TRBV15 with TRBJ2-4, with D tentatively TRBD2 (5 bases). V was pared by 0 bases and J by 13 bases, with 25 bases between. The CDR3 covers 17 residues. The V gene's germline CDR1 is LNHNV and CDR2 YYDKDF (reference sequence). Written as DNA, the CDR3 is TGTGCCACCAGCAGAGATTGGAGCCGCGGGTTTCGTTGGGAGCAGTACTTC. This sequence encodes CATSRDWSRGFRWEQYF.

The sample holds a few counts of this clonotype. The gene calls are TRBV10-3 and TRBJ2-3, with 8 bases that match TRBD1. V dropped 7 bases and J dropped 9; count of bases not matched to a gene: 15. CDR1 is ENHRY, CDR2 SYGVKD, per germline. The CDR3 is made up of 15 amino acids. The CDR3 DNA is TGTGCCATCAATCCCCAAGGGGCAGGGGGCTACACGCAGTATTTT. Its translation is CAINPQGAGGYTQYF.

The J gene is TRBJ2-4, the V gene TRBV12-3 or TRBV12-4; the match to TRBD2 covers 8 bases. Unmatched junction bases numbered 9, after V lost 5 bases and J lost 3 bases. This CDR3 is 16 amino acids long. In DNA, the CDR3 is TGTGCCAGCAGTCCCGTGTTCGGGAGGGACAAAAACATTCAGTACTTC. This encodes CASSPVFGRDKNIQYF.

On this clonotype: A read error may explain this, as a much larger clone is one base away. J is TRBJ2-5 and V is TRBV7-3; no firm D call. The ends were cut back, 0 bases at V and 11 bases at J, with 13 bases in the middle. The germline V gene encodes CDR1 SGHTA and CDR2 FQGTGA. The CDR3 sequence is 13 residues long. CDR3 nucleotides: TGTGCCAGCAGCTTAACCCCCAGCGATGAGCAGTACTTC. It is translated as CASSLTPSDEQYF.

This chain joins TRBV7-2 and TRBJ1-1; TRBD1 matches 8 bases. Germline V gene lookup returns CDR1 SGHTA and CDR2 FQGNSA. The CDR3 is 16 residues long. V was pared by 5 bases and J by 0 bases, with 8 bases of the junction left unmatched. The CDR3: CASSQTGVRMNTEAFF. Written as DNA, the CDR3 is TGTGCCAGCAGCCAGACAGGGGTTAGGATGAACACTGAAGCTTTCTTT.

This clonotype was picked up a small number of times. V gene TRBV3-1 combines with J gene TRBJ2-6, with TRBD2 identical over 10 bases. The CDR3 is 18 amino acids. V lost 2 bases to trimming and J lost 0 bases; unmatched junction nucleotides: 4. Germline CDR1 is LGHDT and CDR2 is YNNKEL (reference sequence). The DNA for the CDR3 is TGTGCCAGCAGCCAATCTAGCGGGGGACCCTCTGGGGCCAACGTCCTGACTTTC. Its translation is CASSQSSGGPSGANVLTF.

The DNA for the CDR3 is TGTGCCAGCAGCCCTACGGATGTCCAAGAGACCCAGTACTTC. It encodes CASSPTDVQETQYF. The chain employs TRBV7-2 and TRBJ2-5; D is unclear. There are 14 residues in the CDR3. The ends were cut back, 5 bases at V and 1 base at J, with 11 bases in the middle. Per germline, CDR1 SGHTA and CDR2 FQGNSA.

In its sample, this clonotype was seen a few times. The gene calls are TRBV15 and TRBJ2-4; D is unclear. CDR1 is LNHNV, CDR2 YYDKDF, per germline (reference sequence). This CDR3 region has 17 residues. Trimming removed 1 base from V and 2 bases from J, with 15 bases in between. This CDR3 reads CATSRGMYGGTKNIQYF. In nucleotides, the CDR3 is TGTGCCACCAGCAGAGGAATGTACGGTGGAACCAAAAACATTCAGTACTTC.

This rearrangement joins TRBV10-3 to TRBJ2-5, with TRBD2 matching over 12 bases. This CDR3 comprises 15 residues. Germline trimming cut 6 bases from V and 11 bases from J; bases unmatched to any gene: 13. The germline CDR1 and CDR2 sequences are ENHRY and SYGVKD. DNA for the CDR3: TGTGCCATCAGAGACCCTAGCGGGAGGGCAAATGAGCAGTACTTC. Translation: CAIRDPSGRANEQYF.

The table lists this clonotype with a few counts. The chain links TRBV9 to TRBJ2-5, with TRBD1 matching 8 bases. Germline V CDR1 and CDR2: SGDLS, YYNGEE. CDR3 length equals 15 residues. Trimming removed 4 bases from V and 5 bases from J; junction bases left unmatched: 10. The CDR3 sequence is CASSSRTGYGETQYF. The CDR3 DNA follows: TGTGCCAGCAGCTCTCGGACAGGGTATGGGGAGACCCAGTACTTC.

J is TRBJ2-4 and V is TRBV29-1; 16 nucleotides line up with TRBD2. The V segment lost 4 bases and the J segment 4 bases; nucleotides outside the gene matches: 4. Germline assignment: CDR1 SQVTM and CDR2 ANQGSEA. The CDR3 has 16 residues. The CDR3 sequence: CSVVPGLAGGKNIQYF. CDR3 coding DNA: TGCAGCGTTGTTCCGGGACTAGCGGGAGGGAAAAACATTCAGTACTTC.

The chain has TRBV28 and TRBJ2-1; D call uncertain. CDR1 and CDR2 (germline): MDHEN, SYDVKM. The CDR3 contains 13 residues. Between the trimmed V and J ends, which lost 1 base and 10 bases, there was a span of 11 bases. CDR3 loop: CASSLSGPPEQFF. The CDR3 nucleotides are TGTGCCAGCAGTTTATCCGGGCCCCCGGAGCAGTTCTTC.

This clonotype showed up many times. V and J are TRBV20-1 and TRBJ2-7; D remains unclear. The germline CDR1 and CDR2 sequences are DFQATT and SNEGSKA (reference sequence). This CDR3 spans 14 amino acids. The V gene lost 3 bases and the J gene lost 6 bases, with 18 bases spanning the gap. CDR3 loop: CSASRPGGVREQYF. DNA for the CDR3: TGCAGTGCTAGCAGACCCGGTGGGGTGCGCGAGCAGTACTTC.

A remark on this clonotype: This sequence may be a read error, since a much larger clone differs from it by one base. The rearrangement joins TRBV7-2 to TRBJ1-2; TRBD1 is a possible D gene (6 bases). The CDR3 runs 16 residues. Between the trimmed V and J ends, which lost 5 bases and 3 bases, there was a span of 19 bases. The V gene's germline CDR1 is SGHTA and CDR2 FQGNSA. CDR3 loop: CASSLGPQGSDYGYTF. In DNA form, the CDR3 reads TGTGCCAGCAGCCTTGGCCCCCAGGGGTCGGACTATGGCTACACCTTC.

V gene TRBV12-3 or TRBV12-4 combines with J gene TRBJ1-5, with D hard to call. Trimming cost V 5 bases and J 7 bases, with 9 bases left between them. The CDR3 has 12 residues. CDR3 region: CASSRGPQPQHF. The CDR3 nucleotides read TGTGCCAGCAGTCGTGGACCGCAGCCCCAGCATTTT.

CDR3 residues: CASSHWGGKETQYF. The CDR3 nucleotides read TGTGCCAGCAGCCATTGGGGGGGGAAAGAGACCCAGTACTTC. This sequence joins TRBV7-8 and TRBJ2-7, with 7 bases aligning to TRBD2. The last part of the DNA fits TRBJ2-5 better; the J call may be wrong. CDR1 is SGHVS, CDR2 FQNEAQ, per germline. The CDR3 is 14 amino acids.

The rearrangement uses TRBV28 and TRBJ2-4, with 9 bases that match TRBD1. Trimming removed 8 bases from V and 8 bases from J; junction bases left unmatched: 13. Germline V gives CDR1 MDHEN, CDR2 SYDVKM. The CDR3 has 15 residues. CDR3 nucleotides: TGTGCCAGCGGAGGTCCCGGGACAGGGAAAGACATTCAGTACTTC. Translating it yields CASGGPGTGKDIQYF.

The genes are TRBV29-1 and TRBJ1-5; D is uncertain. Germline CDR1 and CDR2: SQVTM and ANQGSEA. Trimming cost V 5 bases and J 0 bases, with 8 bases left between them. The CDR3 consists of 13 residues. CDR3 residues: CSVSLDSNQPQHF. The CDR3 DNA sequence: TGCAGCGTTAGTCTAGATAGCAATCAGCCCCAGCATTTT.

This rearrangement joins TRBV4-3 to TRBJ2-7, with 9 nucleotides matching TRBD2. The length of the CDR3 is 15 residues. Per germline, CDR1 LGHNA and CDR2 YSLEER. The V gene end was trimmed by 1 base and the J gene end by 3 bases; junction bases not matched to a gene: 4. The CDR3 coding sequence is TGCGCCAGCAGCCAAGTAGCGGGAGAAATCTACGAGCAGTACTTC. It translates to CASSQVAGEIYEQYF.

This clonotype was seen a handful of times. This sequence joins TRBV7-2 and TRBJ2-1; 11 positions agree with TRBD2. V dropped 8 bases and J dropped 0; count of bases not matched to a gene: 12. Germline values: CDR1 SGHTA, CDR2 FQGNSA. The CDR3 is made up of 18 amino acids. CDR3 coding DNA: TGTGCCAGCGGTCCTAGCGGGGGGTTTTCAAGCTCCTACAATGAGCAGTTCTTC. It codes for CASGPSGGFSSSYNEQFF.

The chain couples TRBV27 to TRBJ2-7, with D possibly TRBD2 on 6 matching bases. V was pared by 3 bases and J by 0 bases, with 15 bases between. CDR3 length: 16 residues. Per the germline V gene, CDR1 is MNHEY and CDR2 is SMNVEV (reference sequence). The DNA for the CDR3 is TGTGCCAGCAGTTTCTCCGGGGGAGACCTCTCCTACGAGCAGTACTTC. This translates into CASSFSGGDLSYEQYF.

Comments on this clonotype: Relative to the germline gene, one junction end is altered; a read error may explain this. CDR3 protein: CVSSYRGALDTEAFF. CDR3 DNA sequence: TGTGTCAGCAGTTACCGGGGGGCGTTGGACACTGAAGCTTTCTTT. V usage is TRBV6-5 and J usage is TRBJ1-1; maybe TRBD1 (6 bases). The germline CDR1 and CDR2 sequences are MNHEY and SVGAGI. The CDR3 contains 15 residues.

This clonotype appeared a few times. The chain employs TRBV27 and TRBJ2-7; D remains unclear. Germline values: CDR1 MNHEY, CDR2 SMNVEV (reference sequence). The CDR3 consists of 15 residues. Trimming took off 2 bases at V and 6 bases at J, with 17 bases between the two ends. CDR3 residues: CASSLTSPEFAEQYF. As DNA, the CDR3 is TGTGCCAGCAGTTTAACCTCCCCTGAATTCGCCGAGCAGTACTTC.

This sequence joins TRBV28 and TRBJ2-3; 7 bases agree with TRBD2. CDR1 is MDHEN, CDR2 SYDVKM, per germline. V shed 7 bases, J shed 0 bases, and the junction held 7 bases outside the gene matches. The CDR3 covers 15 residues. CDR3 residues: CASNMGGGSTDTQYF. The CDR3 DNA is TGTGCCAGCAACATGGGGGGAGGGAGCACAGATACGCAGTATTTT.

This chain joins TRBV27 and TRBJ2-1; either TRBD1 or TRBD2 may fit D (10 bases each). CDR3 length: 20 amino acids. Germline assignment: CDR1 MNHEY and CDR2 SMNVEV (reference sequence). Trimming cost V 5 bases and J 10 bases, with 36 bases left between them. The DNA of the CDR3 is TGTGCCAGCAGTCGATTACAGGGGACAGGGGCTGCTAGCGGGAGCGAGGAGCAGTTCTTC. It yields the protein CASSRLQGTGAASGSEEQFF.